This TCR beta chain was sequenced for a study of blood T cell repertoires in COVID-19. Study at large: Acute-phase and convalescent COVID-19 samples originated in the United States, Italy and Spain. In each case, the material was cDNA or gDNA derived from T cells, B-cell-depleted T cells, or PBMCs.

In the original analysis: Estimation of nucleated cell counts was performed using reference gene primer amplification. Sequencing used immunoSEQ multiplex PCR; TCRdb keeps in-frame clones, though not all of them. V, J and clone size derive from that table, while D and trimming were established from the DNA sequence. The sample records roughly 33,000 clones, less than 85% being singletons. V lost 5 bases and J lost 2; bases outside the gene matches: 5. Germline CDR1 reads SGHTA; CDR2 reads FQGNSA. The CDR3 consists of 16 residues. This clone has only one observation. This rearrangement joins TRBV7-2 to TRBJ2-2, with TRBD2 matching over 10 bases. This clonotype originated in a human donor with acute or convalescent COVID-19. The donor label of this sample is uncertain. The sequenced sample was peripheral blood. The CDR3 is CASSPRLAGNTGELFF. DNA for the CDR3: TGTGCCAGCAGCCCCCGACTAGCGGGTAACACCGGGGAGCTGTTTTTT.